The rows below give T cell receptor beta chains drawn from one sample of a study of shared clonotypes between healthy human individuals. Assay used: immunoSEQ multiplex PCR; TCRdb lists only in-frame clones, some missing. The sample lists about 490,000 clones, roughly 80% occurring once. The sample consisted of PBMCs. The receptor source for this set is a woman aged 40 to 50 in good health. Some clones in this sample may be carry-over from other donors' samples. The CDR3 runs from the conserved cysteine through the conserved F or W. The D gene is left open where the match is weak. Some rows mark clone size as missing; the rest say once, few, many or name a class of expanded clone.

clone size: .
D gene: .
J gene: TRBJ1-1
V gene: TRBV5-1
CDR3 DNA: TGCGCCAGCAGCTTGGGCACCTTGAACACTGAAGCTTTCTTT
CDR3 protein: CASSLGTLNTEAFF

clone size: .
D gene: .
J gene: TRBJ2-3
V gene: TRBV5-6
CDR3 DNA: TGTGCCAGCAGCTTGGCGGGGTTCGCAGATACGCAGTATTTT
CDR3 protein: CASSLAGFADTQYF

clone size: .
D gene: .
J gene: TRBJ1-3
V gene: TRBV7-9
CDR3 DNA: TGTGCCAGCAGCCCGTCGGCAGGGCGCTCTGGAAACACCATATATTTT
CDR3 protein: CASSPSAGRSGNTIYF

clone size: few
D gene: TRBD1
J gene: TRBJ2-2
V gene: TRBV4-1
CDR3 DNA: TGCGCCAGCAGCCGAGGACAGGGGAACACCGGGGAGCTGTTTTTT
CDR3 protein: CASSRGQGNTGELFF

clone size: .
D gene: .
J gene: TRBJ1-4
V gene: TRBV2
CDR3 DNA: TGTGCCAGCAACATACAGGGAGAAACTAATGAAAAACTGTTTTTT
CDR3 protein: CASNIQGETNEKLFF

clone size: .
D gene: TRBD1
J gene: TRBJ1-4
V gene: TRBV7-6
CDR3 DNA: TGTGCCAGCAGCTTAGGAGGACAGGGGCGCCCTAATGAAAAACTGTTTTTT
CDR3 protein: CASSLGGQGRPNEKLFF

clone size: few
D gene: TRBD1
J gene: TRBJ2-7
V gene: TRBV9
CDR3 DNA: TGTGCCAGCAGCGTAGGGGGACAGTCCTACGAGCAGTACTTC
CDR3 protein: CASSVGGQSYEQYF

clone size: .
D gene: TRBD2
J gene: TRBJ2-5
V gene: TRBV30
CDR3 DNA: TGTGCCTGGAGCGCGCTGACTAGCGGGAGTTCGGAGACCCAGTACTTC
CDR3 protein: CAWSALTSGSSETQYF

clone size: .
D gene: TRBD1
J gene: TRBJ2-7
V gene: TRBV7-3
CDR3 DNA: TGTGCCAGCAGTAGGGGACAGGGGAATGGCGAGCAGTACTTC
CDR3 protein: CASSRGQGNGEQYF

clone size: once
D gene: .
J gene: TRBJ2-3
V gene: TRBV7-7
CDR3 DNA: TGTGCCAGCAGCGATCGACTATTCCATACGCAGTATTTT
CDR3 protein: CASSDRLFHTQYF

clone size: .
D gene: .
J gene: TRBJ2-7
V gene: TRBV6-1
CDR3 DNA: TGTGCCAGCAGGTTGGACAGCAGCTCCTACGAGCAGTACTTC
CDR3 protein: CASRLDSSSYEQYF

clone size: .
D gene: .
J gene: TRBJ1-1
V gene: TRBV6-5
CDR3 DNA: TGTGCCAGCAGGAGACAGGTGGCGATCACTGAAGCTTTCTTT
CDR3 protein: CASRRQVAITEAFF

clone size: once
D gene: .
J gene: TRBJ2-7
V gene: TRBV5-6
CDR3 DNA: TGTGCCAGCAGCTTGGTGGAGGCTAGCTCCTACGAGCAGTACTTC
CDR3 protein: CASSLVEASSYEQYF

clone size: .
D gene: TRBD1
J gene: TRBJ2-5
V gene: TRBV5-1
CDR3 DNA: TGCGCCAGCAGCTTGGGGGACAGGGGGCGAGAAGAGACCCAGTACTTC
CDR3 protein: CASSLGDRGREETQYF

clone size: .
D gene: .
J gene: TRBJ2-7
V gene: TRBV7-6
CDR3 DNA: TGTGCCAGCAGCCCAGGGGGGGTTATCAGTTACGAGCAGTACTTC
CDR3 protein: CASSPGGVISYEQYF